This T cell receptor (beta chain) was sequenced during a study of T cell responses to AZD1222 COVID-19 vaccine. General study results and limits: Compared with day 0, the breadth and depth of the Spike-specific TCR repertoire rose significantly after two doses of AZD1222. Spike-spanning, vaccine-associated CD4 TCRs were dominant at 160-218 and 743-854. Nearly half of spike-specific TCRs reportedly target unmutated variant regions. Most donors were white British and more were female, and clonal diversity was possibly underestimated.

Looked up from germline, CDR1 is SNHLY and CDR2 is FYNNEI. Trimming cost V 3 bases and J 4 bases, with 4 bases left between them. The CDR3 spans 11 residues. The repertoire was sequenced with immunoSEQ multiplex PCR; TCRdb's copy has only in-frame clones and lacks some. The sample holds 150,000 to 180,000 clones; around nine tenths are singletons and the top ten take more than 1.3%. About this clone itself: Its antigen is not known.

The clonotype originates from an adult who received the AZD1222 COVID-19 vaccine. The sequencing used peripheral blood, collected 28 days after the second AZD1222 dose. V and J are TRBV2 and TRBJ2-7, with no clear D. The CDR3 bases are TGTGCCAGCAGTGAGGTGTACGAGCAGTACTTC. Translated: CASSEVYEQYF.